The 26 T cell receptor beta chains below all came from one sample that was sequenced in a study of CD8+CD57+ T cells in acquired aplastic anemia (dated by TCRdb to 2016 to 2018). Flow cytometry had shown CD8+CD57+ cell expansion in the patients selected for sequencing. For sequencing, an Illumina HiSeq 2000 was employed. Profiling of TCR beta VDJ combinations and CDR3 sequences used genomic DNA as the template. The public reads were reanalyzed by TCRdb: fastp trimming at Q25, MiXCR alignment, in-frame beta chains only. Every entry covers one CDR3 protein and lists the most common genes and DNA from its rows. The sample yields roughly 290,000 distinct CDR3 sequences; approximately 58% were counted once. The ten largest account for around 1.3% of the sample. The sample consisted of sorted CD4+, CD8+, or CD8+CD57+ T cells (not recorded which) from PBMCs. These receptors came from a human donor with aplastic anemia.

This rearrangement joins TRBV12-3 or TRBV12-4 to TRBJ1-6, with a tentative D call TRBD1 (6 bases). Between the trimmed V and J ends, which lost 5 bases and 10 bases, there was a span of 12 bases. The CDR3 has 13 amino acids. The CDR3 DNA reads TGTGCCAGCAGTCCCGGAAGGGGGTCACCCCTCCACTTT. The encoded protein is CASSPGRGSPLHF.

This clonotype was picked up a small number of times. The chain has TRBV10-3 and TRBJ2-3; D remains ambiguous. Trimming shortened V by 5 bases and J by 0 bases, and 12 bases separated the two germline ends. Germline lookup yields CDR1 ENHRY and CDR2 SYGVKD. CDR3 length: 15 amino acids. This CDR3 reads CAISPHTSSTDTQYF. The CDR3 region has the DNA TGTGCCATCAGTCCGCACACCTCTAGCACAGATACGCAGTATTTT.

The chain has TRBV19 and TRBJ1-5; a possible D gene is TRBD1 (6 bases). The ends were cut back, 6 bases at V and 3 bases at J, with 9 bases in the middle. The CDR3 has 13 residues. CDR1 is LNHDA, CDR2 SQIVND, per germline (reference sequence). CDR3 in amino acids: CASSRGHNQPQHF. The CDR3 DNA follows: TGTGCCAGTAGCAGGGGCCACAATCAGCCCCAGCATTTT.

In DNA form, the CDR3 reads TGTGCCACCAGCGCCGCCGGGACAGCCTCCTACGAGCAGTACTTC. Amino acid sequence: CATSAAGTASYEQYF. The V and J genes are TRBV15 and TRBJ2-7; 7 positions match TRBD1. CDR1 and CDR2 (germline): LNHNV, YYDKDF (reference sequence). This CDR3 spans 15 amino acids. The V gene end was trimmed by 5 bases and the J gene end by 0 bases; junction bases not matched to a gene: 7.

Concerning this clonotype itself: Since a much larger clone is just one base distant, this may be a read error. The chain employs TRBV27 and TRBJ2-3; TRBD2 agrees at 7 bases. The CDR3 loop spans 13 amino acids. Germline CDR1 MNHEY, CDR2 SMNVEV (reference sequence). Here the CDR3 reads CASTPTSTDMQYF. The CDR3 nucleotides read TGTGCCAGCACCCCGACTAGCACAGATATGCAGTATTTT.

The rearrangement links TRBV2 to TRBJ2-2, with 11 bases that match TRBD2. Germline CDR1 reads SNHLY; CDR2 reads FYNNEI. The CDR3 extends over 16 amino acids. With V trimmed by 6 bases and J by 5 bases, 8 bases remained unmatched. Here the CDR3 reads CASRIGLAGLTGELFF. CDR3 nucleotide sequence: TGTGCCAGCAGAATCGGACTAGCGGGCCTAACCGGGGAGCTGTTTTTT.

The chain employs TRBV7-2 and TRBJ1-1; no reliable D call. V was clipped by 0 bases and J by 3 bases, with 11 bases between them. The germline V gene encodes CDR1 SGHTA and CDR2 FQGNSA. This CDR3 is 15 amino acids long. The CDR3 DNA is TGTGCCAGCAGCTTAGCGCATATCATGTACACTGAAGCTTTCTTT. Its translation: CASSLAHIMYTEAFF. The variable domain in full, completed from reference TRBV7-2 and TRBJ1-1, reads GAGVSQSPSNKVTEKGKDVELRCDPISGHTALYWYRQSLGQGLEFLIYFQGNSAPDKSGLPSDRFSAERTGGSVSTLTIQRTQQEDSAVYLCASSLAHIMYTEAFFGQGTRLTVV.

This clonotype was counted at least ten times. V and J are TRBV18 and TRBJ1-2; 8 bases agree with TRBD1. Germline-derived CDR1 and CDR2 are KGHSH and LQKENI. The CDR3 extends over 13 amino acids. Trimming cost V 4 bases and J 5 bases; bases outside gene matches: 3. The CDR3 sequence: CASSRQGYYGYTF. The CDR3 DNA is TGTGCCAGCTCACGACAGGGGTATTATGGCTACACCTTC.

CDR3 bases: TGCGCCAGCAGCTTGGCCTTGGGGGCCGGGGAGCTGTTTTTT. This encodes CASSLALGAGELFF. The gene calls are TRBV5-1 and TRBJ2-2; D assignment may be TRBD1 or TRBD2 (5 bases each). Trimming took off 0 bases at V and 6 bases at J, with 9 bases between the two ends. This CDR3 comprises 14 residues. Germline V gives CDR1 SGHRS, CDR2 YFSETQ.

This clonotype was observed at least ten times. The CDR3 region is CSARSSGGAVTGELFF. The DNA for the CDR3 is TGCAGTGCTAGGTCAAGCGGGGGGGCGGTCACCGGGGAGCTGTTTTTT. V is TRBV20-1 and J is TRBJ2-2; 10 bases fit TRBD2. The germline CDR1 and CDR2 sequences are DFQATT and SNEGSKA (reference sequence). The CDR3 is 16 amino acids. Losses at the gene ends were 3 bases for V and 4 bases for J; bases not matched to a gene: 8.

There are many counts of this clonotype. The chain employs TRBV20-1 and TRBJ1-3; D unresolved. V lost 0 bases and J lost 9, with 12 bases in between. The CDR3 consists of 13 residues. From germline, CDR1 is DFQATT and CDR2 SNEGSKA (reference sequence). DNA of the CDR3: TGCAGTGCTAGAGAAGTGTCTCGGGGCACCATATATTTT. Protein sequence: CSAREVSRGTIYF.

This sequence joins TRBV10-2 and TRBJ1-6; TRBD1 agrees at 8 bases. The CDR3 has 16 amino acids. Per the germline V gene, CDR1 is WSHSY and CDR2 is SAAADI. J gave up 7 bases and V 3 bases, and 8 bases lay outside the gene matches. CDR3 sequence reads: CASSEIAGQGNSPLHF. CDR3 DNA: TGCGCCAGCAGTGAAATTGCCGGACAGGGCAATTCACCCCTCCACTTT.

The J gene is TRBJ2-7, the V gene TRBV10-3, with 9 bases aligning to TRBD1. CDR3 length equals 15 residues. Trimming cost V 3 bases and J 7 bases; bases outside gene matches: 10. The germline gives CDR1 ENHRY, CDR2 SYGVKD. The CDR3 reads CAISDRDRASGEQYF. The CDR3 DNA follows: TGTGCCATCAGTGACCGGGACAGGGCGTCGGGGGAGCAGTACTTC.

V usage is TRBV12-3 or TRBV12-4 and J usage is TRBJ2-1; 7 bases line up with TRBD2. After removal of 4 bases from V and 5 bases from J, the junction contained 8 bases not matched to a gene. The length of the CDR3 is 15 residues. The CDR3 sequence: CASSSAQRDHNEQFF. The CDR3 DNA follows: TGTGCCAGCAGTTCGGCCCAGCGGGACCACAATGAGCAGTTCTTC.

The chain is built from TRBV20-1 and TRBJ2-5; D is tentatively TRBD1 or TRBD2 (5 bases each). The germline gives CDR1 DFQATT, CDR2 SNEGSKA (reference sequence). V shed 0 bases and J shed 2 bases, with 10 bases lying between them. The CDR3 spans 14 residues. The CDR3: CSARDGTQQETQYF. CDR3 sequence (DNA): TGCAGTGCTAGAGATGGGACCCAACAAGAGACCCAGTACTTC.

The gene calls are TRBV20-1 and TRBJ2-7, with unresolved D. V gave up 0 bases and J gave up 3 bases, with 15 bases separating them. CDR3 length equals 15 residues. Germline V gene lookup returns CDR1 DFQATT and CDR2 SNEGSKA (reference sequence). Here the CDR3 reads CSARDPQFEYYEQYF. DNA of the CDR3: TGCAGTGCTAGAGATCCGCAGTTTGAATACTACGAGCAGTACTTC.

Written as DNA, the CDR3 is TGTGCCAGCGTTCAGACAGGGGGCTCTGGAAACACCATATATTTT. As protein: CASVQTGGSGNTIYF. J is TRBJ1-3 and V is TRBV25-1; 9 nucleotides agree with TRBD1. The CDR3 is made up of 15 amino acids. The germline CDR1 and CDR2 sequences are MGHDK and SYGVNS. V lost 8 bases and J lost 0; bases outside the gene matches: 5.

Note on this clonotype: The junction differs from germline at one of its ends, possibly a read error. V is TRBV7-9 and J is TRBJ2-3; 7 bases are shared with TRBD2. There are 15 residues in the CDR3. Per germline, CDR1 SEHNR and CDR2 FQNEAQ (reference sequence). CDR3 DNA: TGTGCCAGCAGCTTGGACGGGAGGTACACAGATACGCAGTGTTTT. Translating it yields CASSLDGRYTDTQCF.

CDR3 in DNA: TGTGCCAGCAGTGAATACAGGGGTAATACGCAGTATTTT. This encodes CASSEYRGNTQYF. The rearrangement joins TRBV6-4 to TRBJ2-3, with 7 bases aligning to TRBD1. This CDR3 comprises 13 residues. V was pared by 3 bases and J by 7 bases, with 4 bases of the junction left unmatched. Per germline, CDR1 MRHNA and CDR2 SNTAGT.

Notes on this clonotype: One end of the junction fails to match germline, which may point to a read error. The CDR3: CASSLGPGADEQYF. CDR3 sequence (DNA): TGCGCCAGCAGCCTGGGCCCAGGGGCGGACGAGCAGTACTTC. The chain couples TRBV9 to TRBJ2-7, with D perhaps matching TRBD1 (6 bases). CDR1 SGDLS and CDR2 YYNGEE come from the germline V gene. The CDR3 sequence is 14 residues long.

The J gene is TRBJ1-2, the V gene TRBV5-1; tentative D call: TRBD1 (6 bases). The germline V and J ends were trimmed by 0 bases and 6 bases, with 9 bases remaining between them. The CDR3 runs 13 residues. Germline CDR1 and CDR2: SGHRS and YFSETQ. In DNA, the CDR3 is TGCGCCAGCAGCTTGGGACAGGTGGATGGCTACACCTTC. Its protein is CASSLGQVDGYTF.

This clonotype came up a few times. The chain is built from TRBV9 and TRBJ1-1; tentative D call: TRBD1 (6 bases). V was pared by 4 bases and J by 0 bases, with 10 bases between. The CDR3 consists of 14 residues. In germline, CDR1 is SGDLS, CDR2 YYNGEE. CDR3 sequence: CASSYGTLNTEAFF. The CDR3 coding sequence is TGTGCCAGCAGCTACGGGACATTGAACACTGAAGCTTTCTTT.

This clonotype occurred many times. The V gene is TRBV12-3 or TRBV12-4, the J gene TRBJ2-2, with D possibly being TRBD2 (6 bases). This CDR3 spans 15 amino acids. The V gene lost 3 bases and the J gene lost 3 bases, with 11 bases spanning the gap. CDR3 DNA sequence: TGTGCCAGCAGTTTTCGACTAGGGGACACCGGGGAGCTGTTTTTT. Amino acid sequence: CASSFRLGDTGELFF.

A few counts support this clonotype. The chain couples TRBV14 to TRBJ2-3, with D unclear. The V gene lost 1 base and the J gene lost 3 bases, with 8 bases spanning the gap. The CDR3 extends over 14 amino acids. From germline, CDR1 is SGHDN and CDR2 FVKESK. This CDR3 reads CASSQGIGTDTQYF. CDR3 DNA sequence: TGTGCCAGCAGCCAAGGTATCGGAACAGATACGCAGTATTTT. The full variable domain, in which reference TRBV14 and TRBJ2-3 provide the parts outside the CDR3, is EAGVTQFPSHSVIEKGQTVTLRCDPISGHDNLYWYRRVMGKEIKFLLHFVKESKQDESGMPNNRFLAERTGGTYSTLKVQPAELEDSGVYFCASSQGIGTDTQYFGPGTRLTVL.

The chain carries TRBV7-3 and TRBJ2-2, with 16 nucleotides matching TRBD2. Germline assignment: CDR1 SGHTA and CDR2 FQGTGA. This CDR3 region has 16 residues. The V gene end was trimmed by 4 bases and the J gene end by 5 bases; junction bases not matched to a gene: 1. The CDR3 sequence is CASSSGLAGGTGELFF. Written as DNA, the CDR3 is TGTGCCAGCAGCTCGGGACTAGCGGGAGGGACCGGGGAGCTGTTTTTT.

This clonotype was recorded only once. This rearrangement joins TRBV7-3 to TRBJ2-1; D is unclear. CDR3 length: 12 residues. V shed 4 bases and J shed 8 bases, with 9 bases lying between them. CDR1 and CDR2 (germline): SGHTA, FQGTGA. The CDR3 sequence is CASSSMFHEQFF. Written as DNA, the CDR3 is TGTGCCAGCAGCTCAATGTTTCATGAGCAGTTCTTC. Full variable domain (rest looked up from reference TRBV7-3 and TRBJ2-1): GAGVSQTPSNKVTEKGKYVELRCDPISGHTALYWYRQSLGQGPEFLIYFQGTGAADDSGLPNDRFFAVRPEGSVSTLKIQRTERGDSAVYLCASSSMFHEQFFGPGTRLTVL.